This T cell receptor beta chain emerged from a study of blood T cell repertoires in COVID-19 (dated by TCRdb to between 2020 and 2021). For the study in its entirety: Collaborator samples came from the United States, Italy and Spain and covered acute and convalescent phases of COVID-19. The repertoires were released in a freely available public database intended as a resource for research on the immune response to SARS-CoV-2. HLA class I and class II types, where available, came from metadata supplied by the sample provider rather than from assay-based typing. The prospective study material was composed of cDNA or gDNA derived from T cells, B-cell-depleted T cells, or PBMCs. Deeply sampled blood TCRbeta repertoires from subjects exposed to, actively infected with, or recovered from COVID-19 were included in the dataset. Sample metadata almost always included a de-identified subject ID, COVID-19 status, age in years and sex. Samples were obtained from the ongoing ImmuneRACE study (first 160 participants) and from 950 to 1,500 subjects provided by 6 global collaborators. The investigation overall reported the following: The amount of clinical and demographic metadata varied by source and participant and was provided uncurated.

Collaborating institutions collected whole blood in K2EDTA tubes following their own protocols. For TCRbeta analysis, collaborators shipped samples in one of three forms: frozen whole blood, isolated PBMCs, or DNA extracted from either of those sample types. A word on this clone: Its antigen specificity is not known. No qualities accompany the bases; no much larger clone lies one base away.

The trim is 0 bases for V and 5 bases for J, with a gap of 5 bases between the germline ends. The CDR3 spans 12 residues, from the cysteine through the phenylalanine. Only the CDR3 DNA is retained, 36 bases long and in frame from the first base. CDR1 and CDR2, looked up from the germline V gene (reference sequence), are SGHNT and YYREEE. The immunoSEQ Assay, a bias-controlled multiplex PCR, was used to amplify TCRbeta CDR3 regions from genomic DNA. Per the authors' processing: Nucleated cell counts per sample were estimated from amplification of reference gene primers within the assay. To quantify the absolute abundance of each unique TCRbeta CDR3 rearrangement, sequence reads were collapsed and filtered. Productive Simpson clonality was computed per sample as the square root of Simpson's diversity index over productive rearrangements. As stored in TCRdb, this immuneACCESS dataset retains in-frame rearrangements with V and J assigned. A fraction of the clones does not appear; measured against another copy, unresolved V genes explain less than half of the discrepancy, and the remainder lacks a known reason. The D gene and trimming were derived from the DNA, and the V and J assignments and clone size from that table. This sample is represented by approximately 180,000 clones; 70% to 90% of them were singletons. Roughly 2.5% of the sample is taken by the ten largest.

This clonotype was sampled from a man between 40 and 49 years old with active or convalescent COVID-19. The V and J segments used are TRBV5-4 and TRBJ1-1; the D gene remains uncertain. The source material was peripheral blood. The bases read TGTGCCAGCAGCTTGGGTCAGACTGAAGCTTTCTTT. It encodes CASSLGQTEAFF.